Described below is a single TCR beta chain sequence and its context. The entry originates in a study of T cell changes during pregnancy in multiple sclerosis. The protocol was immunoSEQ multiplex PCR, while the TCRdb copy is restricted to in-frame clones and leaves out a portion. This table has under 80,000 clones, about nine tenths appearing once. With 5 bases removed from V and 1 base from J, the gap between germline ends came to 9 bases. This CDR3 has 12 residues. Per the germline V gene, CDR1 is SQVTM and CDR2 is ANQGSEA. The source of this sequence is a female donor with multiple sclerosis, enrolled in a pregnancy study. The chain employs TRBV29-1 and TRBJ2-7, with D possibly TRBD1 on 6 matching bases. Material: peripheral blood, obtained in the second trimester of pregnancy. In DNA form, the CDR3 reads TGCAGCGTTATTGGACAGTCCTACGAGCAGTACTTC. It codes for CSVIGQSYEQYF.